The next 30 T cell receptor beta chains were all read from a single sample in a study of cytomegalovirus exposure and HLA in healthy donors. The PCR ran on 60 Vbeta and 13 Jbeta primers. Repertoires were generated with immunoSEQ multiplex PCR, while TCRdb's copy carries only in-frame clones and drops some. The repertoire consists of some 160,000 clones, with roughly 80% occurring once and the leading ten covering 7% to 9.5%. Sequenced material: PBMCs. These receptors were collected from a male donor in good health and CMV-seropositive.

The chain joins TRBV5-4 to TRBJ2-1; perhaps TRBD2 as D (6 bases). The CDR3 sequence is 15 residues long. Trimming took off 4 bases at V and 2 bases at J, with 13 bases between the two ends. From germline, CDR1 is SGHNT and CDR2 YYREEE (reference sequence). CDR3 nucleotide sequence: TGTGCCAGCAGCCCGGCCGGGGGAGCCTACAATGAGCAGTTCTTC. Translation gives CASSPAGGAYNEQFF.

CDR3 protein: CASSSRGTGSNQPQHF. In DNA, the CDR3 is TGTGCCAGCAGCTCCAGGGGGACAGGGTCGAATCAGCCCCAGCATTTT. V gene TRBV5-8 combines with J gene TRBJ1-5; 9 nucleotides agree with TRBD1. Unmatched junction bases numbered 8, after V lost 3 bases and J lost 4 bases. CDR3 length: 16 residues. Germline CDR1 SGHTS, CDR2 YDEGEE.

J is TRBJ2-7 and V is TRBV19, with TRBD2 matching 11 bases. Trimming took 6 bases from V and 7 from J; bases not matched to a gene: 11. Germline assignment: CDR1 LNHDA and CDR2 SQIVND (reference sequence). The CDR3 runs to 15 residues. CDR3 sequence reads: CASRPTSGARGEQYF. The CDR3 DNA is TGTGCCAGTAGGCCGACTAGCGGGGCCCGGGGGGAGCAGTACTTC.

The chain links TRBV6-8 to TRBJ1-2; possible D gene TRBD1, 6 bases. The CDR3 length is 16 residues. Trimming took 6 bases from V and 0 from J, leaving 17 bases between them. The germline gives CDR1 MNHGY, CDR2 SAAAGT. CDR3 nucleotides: TGTGCCAGCAGACAGGACAGATATACAGCTAACTATGGCTACACCTTC. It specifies CASRQDRYTANYGYTF.

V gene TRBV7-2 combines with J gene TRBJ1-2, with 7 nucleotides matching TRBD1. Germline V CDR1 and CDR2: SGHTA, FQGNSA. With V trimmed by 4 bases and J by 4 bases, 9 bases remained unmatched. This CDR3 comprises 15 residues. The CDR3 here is CASSYDRDVGYGYTF. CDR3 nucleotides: TGTGCCAGCAGCTACGACAGGGACGTTGGCTATGGCTACACCTTC.

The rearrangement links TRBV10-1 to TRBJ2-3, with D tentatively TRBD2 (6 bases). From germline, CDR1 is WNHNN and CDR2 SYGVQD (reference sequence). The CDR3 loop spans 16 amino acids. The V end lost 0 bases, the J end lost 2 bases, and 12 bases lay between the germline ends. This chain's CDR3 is CASSESSGWDTDTQYF. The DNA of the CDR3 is TGCGCCAGCAGTGAGTCCAGCGGGTGGGACACAGATACGCAGTATTTT.

The CDR3 DNA follows: TGTGCCAGTAAGGCCCAGCGGGGGGGAGAGTGGACCCAGTACTTC. This gives the protein CASKAQRGGEWTQYF. The chain joins TRBV19 to TRBJ2-5, with 10 bases fitting TRBD2. From germline, CDR1 is LNHDA and CDR2 SQIVND (reference sequence). After removal of 7 bases from V and 7 bases from J, the junction contained 12 bases not matched to a gene. The CDR3 has 15 residues.

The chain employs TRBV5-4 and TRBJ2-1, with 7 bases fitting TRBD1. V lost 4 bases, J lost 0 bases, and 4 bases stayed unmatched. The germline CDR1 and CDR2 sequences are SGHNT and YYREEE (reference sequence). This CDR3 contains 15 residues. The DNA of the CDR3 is TGTGCCAGCAGCCTGGACAGGAACTCCTACAATGAGCAGTTCTTC. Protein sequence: CASSLDRNSYNEQFF.

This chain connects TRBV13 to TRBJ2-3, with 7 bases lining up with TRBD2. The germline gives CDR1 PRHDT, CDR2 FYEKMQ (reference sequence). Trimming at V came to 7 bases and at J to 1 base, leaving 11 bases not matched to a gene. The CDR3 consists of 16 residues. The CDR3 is CASIRLGAGGTDTQYF. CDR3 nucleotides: TGTGCCAGCATCCGGCTAGGCGCGGGAGGCACAGATACGCAGTATTTT.

The DNA for the CDR3 is TGTGCCATCAGTGGGCAGTTTAGCAATCAGCCCCAGCATTTT. Translated: CAISGQFSNQPQHF. This chain uses TRBV10-3 with TRBJ1-5; the D is unclear. CDR1 ENHRY and CDR2 SYGVKD come from the germline V gene. There are 14 residues in the CDR3. Trimming shortened V by 4 bases and J by 0 bases, and 7 bases separated the two germline ends.

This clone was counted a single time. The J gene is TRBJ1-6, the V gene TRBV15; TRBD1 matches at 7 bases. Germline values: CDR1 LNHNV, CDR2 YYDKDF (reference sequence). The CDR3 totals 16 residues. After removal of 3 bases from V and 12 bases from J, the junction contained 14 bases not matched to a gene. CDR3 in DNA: TGTGCCACCAGCAGGAGGACAGGACAAGGGCGGGAACCCCTCCACTTT. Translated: CATSRRTGQGREPLHF.

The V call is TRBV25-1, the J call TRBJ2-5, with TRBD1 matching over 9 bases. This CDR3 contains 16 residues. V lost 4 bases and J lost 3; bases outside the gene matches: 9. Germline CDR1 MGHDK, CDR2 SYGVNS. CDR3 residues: CASSASPGQGKETQYF. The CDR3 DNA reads TGTGCCAGCAGTGCGAGTCCGGGACAGGGTAAAGAGACCCAGTACTTC.

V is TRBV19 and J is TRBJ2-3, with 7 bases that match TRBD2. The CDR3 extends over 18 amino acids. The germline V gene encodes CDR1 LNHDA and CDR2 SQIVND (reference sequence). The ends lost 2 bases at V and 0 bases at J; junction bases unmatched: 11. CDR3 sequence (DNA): TGTGCCAGTAGTATACCAAAAGCGGGGCTCATTAGCACAGATACGCAGTATTTT. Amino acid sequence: CASSIPKAGLISTDTQYF.

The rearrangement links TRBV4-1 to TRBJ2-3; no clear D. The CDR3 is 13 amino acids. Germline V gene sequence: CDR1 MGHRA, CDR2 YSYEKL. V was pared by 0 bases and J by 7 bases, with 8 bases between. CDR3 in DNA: TGCGCCAGCAGCCAAGATCTTGTTAATACGCAGTATTTT. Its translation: CASSQDLVNTQYF.

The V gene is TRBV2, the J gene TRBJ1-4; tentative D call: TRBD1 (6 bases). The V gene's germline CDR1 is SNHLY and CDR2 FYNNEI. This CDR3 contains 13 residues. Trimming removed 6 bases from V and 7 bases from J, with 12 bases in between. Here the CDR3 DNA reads TGTGCCAGCAGGAAGGGGGTGGGTGAAAAACTGTTTTTT. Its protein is CASRKGVGEKLFF. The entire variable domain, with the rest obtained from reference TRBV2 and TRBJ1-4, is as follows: EPEVTQTPSHQVTQMGQEVILRCVPISNHLYFYWYRQILGQKVEFLVSFYNNEISEKSEIFDDQFSVERPDGSNFTLKIRSTKLEDSAMYFCASRKGVGEKLFFGSGTQLSVL.

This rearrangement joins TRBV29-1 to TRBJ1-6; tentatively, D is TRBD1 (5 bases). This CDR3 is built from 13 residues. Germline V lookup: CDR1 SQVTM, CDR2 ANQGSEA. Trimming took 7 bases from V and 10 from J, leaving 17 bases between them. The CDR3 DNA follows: TGCAGCGCGAGACAGTCAGTCAACTCACCCCTCCACTTT. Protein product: CSARQSVNSPLHF.

The CDR3 protein is CASSTAGQNYEQYF. The DNA of the CDR3 is TGTGCCAGCAGCACCGCGGGACAGAACTACGAGCAGTACTTC. The rearrangement joins TRBV7-9 to TRBJ2-7; TRBD1 is a possible D gene (7 bases). Trimming removed 5 bases at V and 3 bases at J, with 14 bases between. This CDR3 has 14 amino acids. Germline lookup yields CDR1 SEHNR and CDR2 FQNEAQ (reference sequence).

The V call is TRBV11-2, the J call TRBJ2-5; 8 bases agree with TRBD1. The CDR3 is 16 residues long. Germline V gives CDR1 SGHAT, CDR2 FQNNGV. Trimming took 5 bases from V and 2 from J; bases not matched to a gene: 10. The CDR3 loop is CASSLTGGLPQETQYF. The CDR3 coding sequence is TGTGCCAGCAGCCTAACAGGGGGACTCCCACAAGAGACCCAGTACTTC.

CDR3 coding DNA: TGCGCCAGCAGCCAAGATCGAAGGGACAGGGATACGCAGTATTTT. Its translation: CASSQDRRDRDTQYF. The chain employs TRBV4-1 and TRBJ2-3; 8 bases are shared with TRBD1. Trimming took 0 bases from V and 6 from J; bases not matched to a gene: 5. The CDR3 consists of 15 residues. Germline V gene data show CDR1 as MGHRA and CDR2 as YSYEKL.

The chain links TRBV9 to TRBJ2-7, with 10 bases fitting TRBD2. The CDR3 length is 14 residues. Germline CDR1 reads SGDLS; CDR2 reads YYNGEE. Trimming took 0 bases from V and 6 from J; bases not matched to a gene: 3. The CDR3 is CASSVASSGGEQYF. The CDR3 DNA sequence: TGTGCCAGCAGCGTAGCGTCTAGCGGGGGCGAGCAGTACTTC. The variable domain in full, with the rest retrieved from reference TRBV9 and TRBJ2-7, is DSGVTQTPKHLITATGQRVTLRCSPRSGDLSVYWYQQSLDQGLQFLIQYYNGEERAKGNILERFSAQQFPDLHSELNLSSLELGDSALYFCASSVASSGGEQYFGPGTRLTVT.

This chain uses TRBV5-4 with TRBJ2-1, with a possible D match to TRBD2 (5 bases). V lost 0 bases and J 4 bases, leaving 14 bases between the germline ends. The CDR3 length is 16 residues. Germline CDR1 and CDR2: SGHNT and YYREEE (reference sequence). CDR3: CASSLAEGGPYNEQFF. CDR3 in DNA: TGTGCCAGCAGCTTGGCCGAGGGCGGCCCATACAATGAGCAGTTCTTC.

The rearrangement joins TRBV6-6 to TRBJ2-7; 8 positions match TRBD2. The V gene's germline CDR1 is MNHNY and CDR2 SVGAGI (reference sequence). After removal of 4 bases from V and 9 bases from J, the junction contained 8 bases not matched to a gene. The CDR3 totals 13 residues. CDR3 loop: CASSSGGRMWQYF. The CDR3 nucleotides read TGTGCCAGCAGTTCGGGGGGGAGAATGTGGCAGTACTTC.

The CDR3 protein is CASRTFLQGARETQYF. The CDR3 DNA is TGCGCCAGCAGGACGTTTTTACAGGGGGCTAGGGAGACCCAGTACTTC. V is TRBV10-2 and J is TRBJ2-5; 9 bases align to TRBD1. After removal of 6 bases from V and 5 bases from J, the junction contained 13 bases not matched to a gene. Looked up from germline, CDR1 is WSHSY and CDR2 is SAAADI. The CDR3 consists of 16 residues.

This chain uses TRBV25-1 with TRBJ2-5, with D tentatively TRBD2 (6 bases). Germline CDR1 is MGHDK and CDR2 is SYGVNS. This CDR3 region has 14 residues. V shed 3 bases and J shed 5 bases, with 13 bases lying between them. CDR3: CASSDPGGAETQYF. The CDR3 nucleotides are TGTGCCAGCAGTGATCCAGGAGGGGCGGAGACCCAGTACTTC.

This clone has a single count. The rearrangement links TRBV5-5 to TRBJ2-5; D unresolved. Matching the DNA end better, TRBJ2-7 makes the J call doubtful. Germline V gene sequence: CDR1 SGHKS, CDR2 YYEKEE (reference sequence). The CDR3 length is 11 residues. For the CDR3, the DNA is TGTGCCAGCAGCTTGGCCTACGAGCAGTACTTC. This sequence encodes CASSLAYEQYF.

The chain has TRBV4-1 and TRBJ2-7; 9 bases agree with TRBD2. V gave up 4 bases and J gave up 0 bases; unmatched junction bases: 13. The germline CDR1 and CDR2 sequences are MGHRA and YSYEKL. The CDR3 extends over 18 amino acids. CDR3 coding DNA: TGCGCCAGCAGCCTTAGATCTACTAGCGGGTATAGCTCCTACGAGCAGTACTTC. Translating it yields CASSLRSTSGYSSYEQYF.

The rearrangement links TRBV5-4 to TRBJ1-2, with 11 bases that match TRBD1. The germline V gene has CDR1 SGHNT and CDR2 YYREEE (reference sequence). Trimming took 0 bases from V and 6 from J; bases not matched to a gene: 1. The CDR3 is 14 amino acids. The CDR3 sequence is CASSLGTGGHGYTF. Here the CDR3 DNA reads TGTGCCAGCAGCTTGGGGACAGGGGGCCATGGCTACACCTTC.

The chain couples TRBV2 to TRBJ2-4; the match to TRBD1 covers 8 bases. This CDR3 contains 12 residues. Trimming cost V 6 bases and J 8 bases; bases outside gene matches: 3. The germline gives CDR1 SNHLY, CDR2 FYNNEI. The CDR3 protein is CASRRQGYIQYF. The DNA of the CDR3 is TGTGCCAGCAGGAGACAGGGGTACATTCAGTACTTC.

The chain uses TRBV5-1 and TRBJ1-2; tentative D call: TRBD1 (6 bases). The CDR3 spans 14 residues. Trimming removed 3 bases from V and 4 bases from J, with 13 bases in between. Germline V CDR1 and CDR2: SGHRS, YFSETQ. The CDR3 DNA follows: TGCGCCAGCAGCTCCTCGGACAGCTTCTATGGCTACACCTTC. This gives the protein CASSSSDSFYGYTF.

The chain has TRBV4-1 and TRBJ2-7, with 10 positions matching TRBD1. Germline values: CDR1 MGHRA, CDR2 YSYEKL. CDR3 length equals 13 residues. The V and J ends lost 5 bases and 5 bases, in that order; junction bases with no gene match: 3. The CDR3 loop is CASSKGQGDEQYF. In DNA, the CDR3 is TGCGCCAGCAGCAAAGGACAGGGGGACGAGCAGTACTTC.